Many counts were recorded for the clone carrying this T cell receptor (beta chain). As yet, its antigen is unknown. The sample is drawn from a study of T cells after yellow fever vaccination. One entry per CDR3 protein results from TCRdb running MiXCR on the 5' RACE reads. The top ten clones hold 36% of a sample with tens of thousands of distinct CDR3 sequences, 6.5% to 9% of them seen once. Regarding the study as a whole: Clones from primary vaccination mostly reappeared after the booster (about 97% CD4, approximately 91% CD8). CD4 and CD8 compartments shared a small share of clonotypes. Repertoires obtained by FACS sorting could include abundant clonotypes that entered as contaminants from the bulk population.

Trimming shortened V by 6 bases and J by 0 bases, and 12 bases separated the two germline ends. The germline CDR1 and CDR2 sequences are DFQATT and SNEGSKA (reference sequence). This CDR3 comprises 14 residues. Sequenced here: CD8+ T cells sorted from PBMCs, sampled 15 days after the yellow fever booster vaccination. The rearrangement joins TRBV20-1 to TRBJ2-1; D is undetermined. This receptor was taken from a man aged 25 to 40 who received the YFV17D yellow fever vaccine. DNA for the CDR3: TGCAGTGCACCACCCCAAAGCTCCTACAATGAGCAGTTCTTC. Protein: CSAPPQSSYNEQFF.